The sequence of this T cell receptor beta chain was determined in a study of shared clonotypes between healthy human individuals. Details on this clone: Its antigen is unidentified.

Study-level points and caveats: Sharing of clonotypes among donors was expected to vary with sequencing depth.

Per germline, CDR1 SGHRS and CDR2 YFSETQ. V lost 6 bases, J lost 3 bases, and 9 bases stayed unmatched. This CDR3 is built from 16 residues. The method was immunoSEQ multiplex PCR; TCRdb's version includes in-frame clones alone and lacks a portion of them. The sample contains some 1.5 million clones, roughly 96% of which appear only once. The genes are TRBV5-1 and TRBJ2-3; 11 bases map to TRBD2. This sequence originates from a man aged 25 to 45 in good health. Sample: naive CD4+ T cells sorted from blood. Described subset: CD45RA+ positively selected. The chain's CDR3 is CASTPGLAGGTDTQYF. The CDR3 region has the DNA TGCGCCAGCACCCCGGGGCTAGCGGGAGGAACAGATACGCAGTATTTT. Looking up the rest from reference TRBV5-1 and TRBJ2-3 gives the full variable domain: KAGVTQTPRYLIKTRGQQVTLSCSPISGHRSVSWYQQTPGQGLQFLFEYFSETQRNKGNFPGRFSGRQFSNSRSEMNVSTLELGDSALYLCASTPGLAGGTDTQYFGPGTRLTVL.